These 20 T cell receptor beta chains originate from one sample sequenced in a study of T cells in tumors after PD-1 blockade. Data came from immunoSEQ multiplex PCR; TCRdb stores just in-frame clones and leaves some out. The sample carries about 47,000 clones, 79% recorded once. Sequences were derived from PBMCs, sampled before anti-PD-1 treatment. Receptors originate from a human donor with basal cell carcinoma.

The rearrangement uses TRBV5-6 and TRBJ2-1; D might be TRBD2 (6 bases). Germline V lookup: CDR1 SGHDT, CDR2 YYEEEE. The V end was cut by 4 bases, the J end by 8 bases, with 13 bases between. The CDR3 loop spans 13 amino acids. The chain's CDR3 is CASSLISGDEQFF. The CDR3 coding sequence is TGTGCCAGCAGCCTAATCTCGGGGGATGAGCAGTTCTTC.

For the CDR3, the DNA is TGTGCCAGCAGTCGAACAGGGGGCGCGTCCTACGAGCAGTACTTC. Residues: CASSRTGGASYEQYF. This rearrangement joins TRBV6-5 to TRBJ2-7, with 9 positions matching TRBD1. CDR1 is MNHEY and CDR2 is SVGAGI in the germline V gene. The CDR3 extends over 15 amino acids. V shed 5 bases and J 1 base; nucleotides not matched to a gene: 6.

This chain uses TRBV27 with TRBJ2-5; 7 bases match TRBD2. The V and J ends lost 8 bases and 5 bases, in that order; junction bases with no gene match: 11. The CDR3 length is 14 residues. CDR1 and CDR2 from the germline V gene are MNHEY and SMNVEV (reference sequence). The CDR3 DNA reads TGTGCCAGCCTGGACGGGCCCGGGGGGGAGACCCAGTACTTC. It translates to CASLDGPGGETQYF.

This clone was observed a handful of times. V usage is TRBV19 and J usage is TRBJ2-2; D ambiguous. Germline V CDR1 and CDR2: LNHDA, SQIVND (reference sequence). V gave up 9 bases and J gave up 3 bases, with 17 bases separating them. The CDR3 contains 15 residues. The CDR3 here is CASQQPSFDTGELFF. DNA for the CDR3: TGTGCCAGCCAACAACCCTCATTCGACACCGGGGAGCTGTTTTTT.

The V call is TRBV7-6, the J call TRBJ1-3; D not certain. Per the germline V gene, CDR1 is SGHVS and CDR2 is FNYEAQ. V was pared by 5 bases and J by 4 bases, with 9 bases between. This CDR3 contains 13 residues. CDR3 sequence reads: CASSLGLGNTIYF. The CDR3 nucleotides are TGTGCCAGCAGCCTCGGATTGGGAAACACCATATATTTT.

In this sample, this clone turned up a few times. The chain employs TRBV6-1 and TRBJ1-5, with D maybe TRBD1 (6 bases). CDR3 length: 15 residues. Per the germline V gene, CDR1 is MNHNS and CDR2 is SASEGT. V gave up 2 bases and J gave up 2 bases, with 10 bases separating them. DNA of the CDR3: TGTGCCAGCAGTGAAAGGGGGGTGCGCAATCAGCCCCAGCATTTT. Translating it yields CASSERGVRNQPQHF.

The chain employs TRBV2 and TRBJ1-1; no reliable D call. The germline gives CDR1 SNHLY, CDR2 FYNNEI. Between the trimmed V and J ends, which lost 3 bases and 5 bases, there was a span of 16 bases. The length of the CDR3 is 15 residues. CDR3 loop: CASSETAGFGTEAFF. DNA of the CDR3: TGTGCCAGCAGTGAGACTGCTGGTTTCGGAACTGAAGCTTTCTTT. The whole variable domain, remainder taken from reference TRBV2 and TRBJ1-1, is EPEVTQTPSHQVTQMGQEVILRCVPISNHLYFYWYRQILGQKVEFLVSFYNNEISEKSEIFDDQFSVERPDGSNFTLKIRSTKLEDSAMYFCASSETAGFGTEAFFGQGTRLTVV.

With respect to this clone: The sample contains more than one DNA sequence encoding this CDR3. The V gene is TRBV7-6, the J gene TRBJ2-3; 10 positions agree with TRBD2. This CDR3 is built from 14 residues. Looked up from germline, CDR1 is SGHVS and CDR2 is FNYEAQ. V dropped 5 bases and J dropped 6; count of bases not matched to a gene: 5. This CDR3 reads CASSTLAGRDTQYF. CDR3 nucleotide sequence: TGTGCCAGCAGCACACTAGCGGGGAGGGATACGCAGTATTTT.

This chain uses TRBV9 with TRBJ2-3; D not certain. CDR1 SGDLS and CDR2 YYNGEE come from the germline V gene. Trimming pared 4 bases from V and 0 bases from J, leaving 15 bases between. The CDR3 runs to 16 residues. CDR3 in DNA: TGTGCCAGCAGCCGCAGAGGTATCCCGAGCACAGATACGCAGTATTTT. This codes for CASSRRGIPSTDTQYF.

By sample fraction, this clone is medium-sized. The chain is built from TRBV5-6 and TRBJ2-1; D uncertain. The CDR3 sequence is 12 residues long. The germline CDR1 and CDR2 sequences are SGHDT and YYEEEE. Trimming left V 2 bases short and J 6 bases short, with 6 bases between. The CDR3 is CASSFNANEQFF. In nucleotides, the CDR3 is TGTGCCAGCAGCTTTAATGCCAATGAGCAGTTCTTC.

This clone was seen more than once but under ten times. The chain links TRBV28 to TRBJ1-5; possibly TRBD1 for D (5 bases). V lost 1 base, J lost 0 bases, and 10 bases lay in between. The CDR3 spans 16 residues. Germline V gives CDR1 MDHEN, CDR2 SYDVKM. The CDR3: CASSLYGASSNQPQHF. The DNA for the CDR3 is TGTGCCAGCAGTTTATACGGGGCGTCTAGCAATCAGCCCCAGCATTTT.

The chain combines TRBV5-1 with TRBJ1-2; no firm D call. CDR3 length equals 13 residues. Germline V gives CDR1 SGHRS, CDR2 YFSETQ. The V end was cut by 2 bases, the J end by 3 bases, with 8 bases between. CDR3 coding DNA: TGCGCCAGCAGCTTCGGCAATGACTATGGCTACACCTTC. Residues: CASSFGNDYGYTF.

A few counts support this clone. The chain links TRBV3-1 (or the pseudogene TRBV3-2) to TRBJ2-3; D is undetermined. The CDR3 runs 15 residues. Per the germline V gene, CDR1 is LGHDT and CDR2 is YNNKEL (reference sequence). V lost 0 bases and J lost 2, with 9 bases in between. CDR3 bases: TGTGCCAGCAGCCAAGATTGGGCCTCCACAGATACGCAGTATTTT. It yields the protein CASSQDWASTDTQYF.

The table lists this clone with a few counts. The genes are TRBV28 and TRBJ1-5, with 7 bases fitting TRBD1. Germline CDR1 reads MDHEN; CDR2 reads SYDVKM. CDR3 length: 14 residues. The CDR3 protein is CAERGGSSNQPQHF. For the CDR3, the DNA is TGTGCTGAGAGAGGGGGCAGTAGCAATCAGCCCCAGCATTTT.

The chain employs TRBV11-1 and TRBJ2-7; maybe TRBD1 (5 bases). Germline CDR1 SGHAT, CDR2 FQDESV (reference sequence). Trimming removed 2 bases from V and 1 base from J, with 9 bases in between. The CDR3 runs to 14 residues. The CDR3: CASSLIGVSYEQYF. The CDR3 DNA reads as TGTGCCAGCAGCTTAATAGGGGTTTCCTACGAGCAGTACTTC.

The chain uses TRBV12-5 and TRBJ2-1, with D hard to call. The germline gives CDR1 LGHNT, CDR2 FRNRAP. CDR3 length: 12 amino acids. Trimming removed 5 bases at V and 7 bases at J, with 9 bases between. CDR3 sequence reads: CASGPAWNEQFF. The CDR3 DNA reads as TGTGCTAGTGGTCCCGCGTGGAATGAGCAGTTCTTC.

In this sample, this clone turned up a few times. The chain links TRBV7-8 to TRBJ2-5, with TRBD2 as a possible D gene (5 bases). The V end was cut by 5 bases, the J end by 5 bases, with 12 bases between. CDR3 length equals 13 residues. In germline, CDR1 is SGHVS, CDR2 FQNEAQ. In DNA, the CDR3 is TGTGCCAGCAGCACCCGTACGGGGGAGACCCAGTACTTC. Amino acid sequence: CASSTRTGETQYF.

The rearrangement joins TRBV3-1 (or the pseudogene TRBV3-2) to TRBJ2-1; TRBD2 matches at 10 bases. The CDR3 has 17 amino acids. Trimming took 1 base from V and 4 from J; bases not matched to a gene: 7. Germline CDR1 reads LGHDT; CDR2 reads YNNKEL (reference sequence). Here the CDR3 DNA reads TGTGCCAGCAGCCAAGTCACTAGCGGGGCCTATTACAATGAGCAGTTCTTC. Its protein product is CASSQVTSGAYYNEQFF.

The CDR3 reads CASSPSASVGYEQYF. In nucleotides, the CDR3 is TGTGCCAGTAGTCCCTCAGCTAGCGTCGGATACGAGCAGTACTTC. The rearrangement links TRBV19 to TRBJ2-7, with D possibly TRBD2 on 6 matching bases. The CDR3 has 15 residues. Trimming took 5 bases from V and 4 from J, leaving 18 bases between them. CDR1 and CDR2 from the germline V gene are LNHDA and SQIVND (reference sequence).

CDR3 sequence (DNA): TGTGCCAGCAGTGAACACGGCCGGGGTACAGATACGCAGTATTTT. Protein product: CASSEHGRGTDTQYF. The genes are TRBV25-1 and TRBJ2-3; D might be TRBD2 (5 bases). The V end lost 2 bases, the J end lost 3 bases, and 12 bases lay between the germline ends. Germline loops: CDR1 MGHDK, CDR2 SYGVNS. This CDR3 has 15 amino acids.